The source of this T cell receptor beta chain is a study of beta chain features in type 1 diabetes. Overall study findings and caveats: Patients' naive, central memory and Treg TCRB repertoires seemed closer to one another than those of healthy donors. There was a moderate but significant shortening of TCRB CDR3s in all four CD4+ subsets of Type 1 diabetes patients.

The V and J ends lost 4 bases and 2 bases respectively, with 9 bases between them. Germline V gene lookup returns CDR1 SGDLS and CDR2 YYNGEE. There are 13 residues in the CDR3. Sorting produced populations that all topped 98% purity. Reverse transcription of all isolated RNA meant that expressed TCRB transcripts were sequenced. Measured with immunoSEQ multiplex PCR; TCRdb has only the in-frame clones, and not every one. The sample lists around 250,000 clones; roughly 20% were seen once. This clone has just a few counts. Antigen: not known. The chain carries TRBV9 and TRBJ1-2; D is possibly TRBD1 (6 bases). This sequence was found in a woman aged 35 to 49 with type 1 diabetes. Sequencing was carried out using naive CD4+ T cells from blood. The CDR3 loop reads CASSSGQNYGYTF. The CDR3 coding sequence is TGTGCCAGCAGCTCCGGACAGAACTATGGCTACACCTTC.